This entry features one TCR beta chain sequence. Its target is not known. The assay was immunoSEQ multiplex PCR, and TCRdb's table has in-frame clones only and misses some. The data show roughly 39,000 clones, with roughly nine tenths seen just once and approximately 3.3% held by the top ten. The sample is drawn from a study of neoadjuvant nivolumab and ipilimumab in lung cancer. Overall study findings and caveats: Pretherapy blood TCR richness correlated positively with resected tumor richness. Pathologic regression was not significantly tied to TCR clonality.

The source is an adult with non-small cell lung cancer. The sample in question was peripheral blood, obtained before neoadjuvant nivolumab, alone or with ipilimumab.

The CDR3 region has the DNA TGTGCCAGCAGCTTAACTAGTCCGATCAAGAGGCAGTATTTT. Its protein is CASSLTSPIKRQYF. The chain uses TRBV7-2 and TRBJ2-3; D perhaps matches TRBD2 (5 bases). This CDR3 is 14 amino acids long. Looked up from germline, CDR1 is SGHTA and CDR2 is FQGNSA. V lost 2 bases and J lost 11, with 17 bases in between.